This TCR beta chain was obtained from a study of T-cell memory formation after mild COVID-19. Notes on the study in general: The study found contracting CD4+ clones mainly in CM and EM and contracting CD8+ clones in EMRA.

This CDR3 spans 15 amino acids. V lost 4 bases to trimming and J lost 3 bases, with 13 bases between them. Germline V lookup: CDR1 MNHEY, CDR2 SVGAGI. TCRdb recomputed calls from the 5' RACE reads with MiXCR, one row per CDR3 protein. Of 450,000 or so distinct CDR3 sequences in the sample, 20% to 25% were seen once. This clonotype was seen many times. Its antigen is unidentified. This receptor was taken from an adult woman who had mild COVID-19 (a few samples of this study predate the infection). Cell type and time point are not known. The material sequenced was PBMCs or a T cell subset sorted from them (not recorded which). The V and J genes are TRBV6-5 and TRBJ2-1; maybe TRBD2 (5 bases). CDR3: CASSSPAGNYNEQFF. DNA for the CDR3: TGTGCCAGCAGTTCCCCTGCCGGGAACTACAATGAGCAGTTCTTC.